What follows are 2 T cell receptor beta chains derived from one specimen sequenced in a study of T cell responses to AZD1222 COVID-19 vaccine listed by TCRdb under 2021. Receptor libraries were prepared by the immunoSEQ multiplex PCR assay. The table comes from immuneACCESS by way of TCRdb, which keeps in-frame sequences with V and J called. Part of the clones is missing from these tables; in studies checked, under half for an unresolved V gene and the rest for unknown reasons. The table for this sample lists 130,000 or so clones; about 89% of them were counted only once. Of the sample, 25% to 35% falls within the top ten clones. What this sample's time point label stands for: baseline before first vaccination. Sequencing used peripheral blood, obtained on day 0 of AZD1222 vaccination. Receptors were obtained from an adult in good health.

Remarks on this clone: The same CDR3 arises from other DNA sequences in this sample as well. The V and J genes are TRBV7-9 and TRBJ1-5; D unclear. The V gene's germline CDR1 is SEHNR and CDR2 FQNEAQ (reference sequence). The CDR3 totals 12 residues. V was trimmed by 1 base and J by 4 bases, leaving 2 bases between them. CDR3 DNA: TGTGCCAGCAGCTTAGGGAATCAGCCCCAGCATTTT. Encoded protein: CASSLGNQPQHF.

V is TRBV7-3 and J is TRBJ2-3; D tentatively fits TRBD1 or TRBD2 (6 bases each). The CDR3 is 13 amino acids. CDR1 and CDR2 from the germline V gene are SGHTA and FQGTGA. V dropped 5 bases and J dropped 7 bases, with 13 bases sitting between them. In DNA form, the CDR3 reads TGTGCCAGCAGCCTTCCAGGGGACTATACGCAGTATTTT. Amino acid sequence: CASSLPGDYTQYF.